The 21 T cell receptor beta chains in this list originate from one sample, sequenced in a study of human T cells and chemical hapten exposure. Time point denoted: patch test 2, 6 weeks after DPC sensitization. Stated treatment: therapeutic diphenylcyclopropenone sensitization with weekly scalp DPC. TCRdb recomputed calls from the RACE reads with MiXCR, one row per CDR3 protein. The repertoire has 120,000 to 150,000 distinct CDR3 sequences, roughly 10% of them found once; the top ten carry roughly 1.4%. The sequencing used whole blood, collected in connection with sensitization to the hapten diphenylcyclopropenone (DPC). The receptors derive from a woman aged 45-65 years with alopecia areata. Some clones in this sample may be carry-over from other donors' samples.

This clonotype was found a few times. The gene calls are TRBV3-1 and TRBJ1-1; D not resolved. The CDR3 extends over 14 amino acids. CDR1 and CDR2 (germline): LGHDT, YNNKEL (reference sequence). V lost 4 bases, J lost 0 bases, and 9 bases lay in between. CDR3 region: CASSPPEVNTEAFF. The CDR3 region has the DNA TGTGCCAGCAGCCCTCCGGAAGTGAACACTGAAGCTTTCTTT.

This clonotype came up a few times. The genes are TRBV5-1 and TRBJ1-4, with a weak D call TRBD1 (5 bases). V lost 4 bases and J 7 bases, leaving 14 bases between the germline ends. This CDR3 has 14 amino acids. In germline, CDR1 is SGHRS, CDR2 YFSETQ. CDR3: CASSKRDEGEKLFF. The DNA of the CDR3 is TGCGCCAGCAGCAAACGGGACGAGGGTGAAAAACTGTTTTTT. The whole variable domain, remainder taken from reference TRBV5-1 and TRBJ1-4, is KAGVTQTPRYLIKTRGQQVTLSCSPISGHRSVSWYQQTPGQGLQFLFEYFSETQRNKGNFPGRFSGRQFSNSRSEMNVSTLELGDSALYLCASSKRDEGEKLFFGSGTQLSVL.

The V and J genes are TRBV29-1 and TRBJ2-7; D unresolved. Germline V gene lookup returns CDR1 SQVTM and CDR2 ANQGSEA. V gave up 7 bases and J gave up 2 bases, with 9 bases separating them. The CDR3 covers 11 residues. The CDR3: CSALLPYEQYF. The CDR3 nucleotides are TGCAGCGCCCTCCTTCCCTACGAGCAGTACTTC.

In its sample, this clonotype was seen a few times. The chain carries TRBV5-1 and TRBJ2-3; no clear D. The CDR3 totals 14 residues. From germline, CDR1 is SGHRS and CDR2 YFSETQ. Trimming removed 4 bases from V and 2 bases from J, with 11 bases in between. CDR3: CASSITRTTDTQYF. CDR3 in DNA: TGCGCCAGCAGCATTACCCGGACCACAGATACGCAGTATTTT.

There are many counts of this clonotype. The V and J genes are TRBV15 and TRBJ2-7; maybe TRBD1 (6 bases). Trimming took off 1 base at V and 2 bases at J, with 15 bases between the two ends. This CDR3 is 16 amino acids long. Germline CDR1 LNHNV, CDR2 YYDKDF (reference sequence). CDR3 sequence: CATSRGLGGRTYEQYF. For the CDR3, the DNA is TGTGCCACCAGCAGAGGATTAGGGGGACGTACCTACGAGCAGTACTTC.

This clonotype showed up just a few times. The rearrangement links TRBV12-3 or TRBV12-4 to TRBJ2-7; perhaps TRBD2 as D (5 bases). The germline V and J ends were trimmed by 2 bases and 5 bases, with 16 bases remaining between them. The CDR3 totals 15 residues. Here the CDR3 reads CASSLTGVGSHEQYF. The CDR3, as DNA: TGTGCCAGCAGTTTAACCGGTGTGGGGAGCCACGAGCAGTACTTC.

This clonotype was picked up a small number of times. The chain combines TRBV12-3 or TRBV12-4 with TRBJ2-7, with D tentatively TRBD2 (6 bases). The CDR3 consists of 14 residues. Trimming took 3 bases from V and 5 from J, leaving 14 bases between them. CDR3 loop: CASSLGGNVHEQYF. The CDR3 nucleotides are TGTGCCAGCAGTTTGGGCGGGAACGTACACGAGCAGTACTTC.

The chain recombines TRBV28 with TRBJ2-7; D gene unclear. Germline assignment: CDR1 MDHEN and CDR2 SYDVKM. The V and J ends lost 2 bases and 5 bases respectively, with 7 bases between them. The CDR3 consists of 12 residues. CDR3 residues: CASSLRRNEQYF. The CDR3, as DNA: TGTGCCAGCAGTTTACGGAGAAACGAGCAGTACTTC.

This chain connects TRBV29-1 to TRBJ2-3; 9 nucleotides align to TRBD1. The germline V gene encodes CDR1 SQVTM and CDR2 ANQGSEA. The J segment lost 9 bases and the V segment lost 7 bases, leaving 5 bases of the junction unmatched. The CDR3 extends over 11 amino acids. The CDR3 spells CSGDRVRTQYF. CDR3 in DNA: TGCAGCGGGGACAGGGTGCGGACGCAGTATTTT.

This clonotype was observed a few times. This chain uses TRBV2 with TRBJ1-5; 7 bases fit TRBD1. CDR3 length: 16 amino acids. Germline assignment: CDR1 SNHLY and CDR2 FYNNEI. V was pared by 8 bases and J by 2 bases, with 12 bases of the junction left unmatched. Written as DNA, the CDR3 is TGTGCCAGCCGTAACGGTCGACAGGGTGGCAATCAGCCCCAGCATTTT. Amino acids: CASRNGRQGGNQPQHF.

The rearrangement links TRBV5-5 to TRBJ2-3; D remains unclear. V shed 0 bases and J shed 1 base, with 12 bases lying between them. The CDR3 has 16 residues. The germline V gene encodes CDR1 SGHKS and CDR2 YYEKEE (reference sequence). DNA of the CDR3: TGTGCCAGCAGCTTGGCGAGTCGTCGGGGCACAGATACGCAGTATTTT. Protein sequence: CASSLASRRGTDTQYF.

A single count supports this clonotype. The CDR3 here is CSAGQHTEAFF. In DNA form, the CDR3 reads TGCAGCGCGGGACAACACACTGAAGCTTTCTTT. The chain links TRBV29-1 to TRBJ1-1, with D perhaps TRBD1 (6 bases). The CDR3 contains 11 residues. Germline CDR1 and CDR2: SQVTM and ANQGSEA. The V end was cut by 7 bases, the J end by 3 bases, with 9 bases between.

This clonotype came up many times. The chain joins TRBV11-2 to TRBJ1-1, with D maybe TRBD1 (5 bases). Trimming stripped 1 base from V and 2 bases from J, with 8 bases between. CDR1 is SGHAT, CDR2 FQNNGV, per germline. The CDR3 has 14 residues. CDR3 nucleotide sequence: TGTGCCAGCAGCTTAGTAGGGGAAAACACTGAAGCTTTCTTT. This gives the protein CASSLVGENTEAFF.

This chain uses TRBV5-1 with TRBJ1-1; 9 bases agree with TRBD1. The trim removed 2 bases at V and 7 bases at J, leaving 12 bases unmatched. CDR1 SGHRS and CDR2 YFSETQ come from the germline V gene. The CDR3 contains 16 residues. CDR3 in DNA: TGCGCCAGCAGCTTACAGGGGGCGCGGGTTTCAGATGAAGCTTTCTTT. Encoded protein: CASSLQGARVSDEAFF.

This clonotype was detected a few times. J is TRBJ2-6 and V is TRBV9, with D unresolved. The germline CDR1 and CDR2 sequences are SGDLS and YYNGEE. Trimming shortened V by 0 bases and J by 2 bases, and 0 bases separated the two germline ends. CDR3 size: 13 residues. CDR3 protein: CASSVAGANVLTF. DNA for the CDR3: TGTGCCAGCAGCGTAGCTGGGGCCAACGTCCTGACTTTC. Variable domain in full (rest from reference TRBV9 and TRBJ2-6): DSGVTQTPKHLITATGQRVTLRCSPRSGDLSVYWYQQSLDQGLQFLIQYYNGEERAKGNILERFSAQQFPDLHSELNLSSLELGDSALYFCASSVAGANVLTFGAGSRLTVL.

CDR3 coding DNA: TGTGCCTGGAGGGATTCGAGCTCACCCCTCCACTTT. Translated: CAWRDSSSPLHF. This chain connects TRBV30 to TRBJ1-6; D ambiguous. Germline CDR1 and CDR2: GTSNPN and SVGIG (reference sequence). V lost 3 bases, J lost 10 bases, and 10 bases lay in between. This CDR3 has 12 residues.

This chain connects TRBV7-2 to TRBJ2-1; 7 bases match TRBD2. In germline, CDR1 is SGHTA, CDR2 FQGNSA. The junction had 9 bases not matched to a gene; V was cut back by 3 bases and J by 13 bases. This CDR3 has 13 amino acids. The CDR3 is CASSFPPGLSQFF. The CDR3 nucleotides read TGTGCCAGCAGCTTCCCACCGGGACTATCACAGTTCTTC.

This clonotype was seen at least ten times. The J gene is TRBJ2-7, the V gene TRBV7-9, with TRBD2 identical over 11 bases. The CDR3 has 15 residues. V lost 5 bases and J lost 2; bases outside the gene matches: 5. Germline CDR1 reads SEHNR; CDR2 reads FQNEAQ (reference sequence). CDR3 coding DNA: TGTGCCAGCAGCCTAACTAGCGGGGGACCCTACGAGCAGTACTTC. This encodes CASSLTSGGPYEQYF. Looking up the rest from reference TRBV7-9 and TRBJ2-7 gives the full variable domain: DTGVSQNPRHKITKRGQNVTFRCDPISEHNRLYWYRQTLGQGPEFLTYFQNEAQLEKSRLLSDRFSAERPKGSFSTLEIQRTEQGDSAMYLCASSLTSGGPYEQYFGPGTRLTVT.

The V gene is TRBV7-9, the J gene TRBJ2-1; 8 positions match TRBD2. The CDR3 has 16 amino acids. The V gene end was trimmed by 0 bases and the J gene end by 5 bases; junction bases not matched to a gene: 6. Germline lookup yields CDR1 SEHNR and CDR2 FQNEAQ (reference sequence). CDR3 amino acids: CASSLAMIAGNNEQFF. The DNA for the CDR3 is TGTGCCAGCAGCTTAGCGATGATAGCGGGAAACAATGAGCAGTTCTTC.

This clonotype came up a few times. The chain uses TRBV7-9 and TRBJ2-1; 12 nucleotides line up with TRBD2. V lost 4 bases to trimming and J lost 5 bases; unmatched junction nucleotides: 6. Per the germline V gene, CDR1 is SEHNR and CDR2 is FQNEAQ (reference sequence). This CDR3 is built from 16 residues. This CDR3 reads CASSSGLAGFDNEQFF. In DNA, the CDR3 is TGTGCCAGCAGCTCCGGACTAGCGGGATTCGACAATGAGCAGTTCTTC.

This clonotype came up a few times. This chain connects TRBV6-5 to TRBJ2-1, with D maybe TRBD2 (6 bases). Germline V gives CDR1 MNHEY, CDR2 SVGAGI. Trimming stripped 6 bases from V and 0 bases from J, with 9 bases between. There are 14 residues in the CDR3. The CDR3 bases are TGTGCCAGCAGGGACGGGGGCTCCTACAATGAGCAGTTCTTC. Amino acids: CASRDGGSYNEQFF.